The present T cell receptor (beta chain) was sequenced within a study of graft-versus-host responses after intestinal transplantation. Whole-study context: Each transplant was multivisceral, liver-intestinal, or isolated intestinal. Recipients uniformly received anti-thymocyte globulin induction, followed by tacrolimus and steroids for roughly 3 years. General study points: The study associated peak circulating GvH clone levels with early post-transplant HvG declines. Recipient marrow showed GvH clones, some seen first in ileum or blood.

Trimming shortened V by 2 bases and J by 0 bases, and 11 bases separated the two germline ends. The CDR3 contains 16 residues. CDR1 and CDR2 (germline): MNHNS, SASEGT. Note on this clone: Its specificity is not known.

Sequenced by immunoSEQ multiplex PCR; TCRdb stores in-frame clones only, minus some. The sample consists of 45,000 to 60,000 clones, approximately 91% of them appearing once. The chain employs TRBV6-1 and TRBJ2-4; weak D call: TRBD1 (5 bases). Sequenced material: unstimulated CD4+ T cells sorted from spleen or lymph node cells, taken before transplant. The sequence derives from a human donor who was the organ donor for an intestinal transplant. As DNA, the CDR3 is TGTGCCAGCAGTGAACAGGGCGTTCGAGCCAAAAACATTCAGTACTTC. This codes for CASSEQGVRAKNIQYF.